A selection of T cell receptor beta chains follows, all from one sample in a study of human CD8 memory T cell subsets. TCRdb re-called the 5' RACE reads and catalogs CDR3 proteins one per entry, DNA excluded. The specimen's table records approximately 5,500 distinct CDR3 sequences. Sequencing was done on a sample of CD8+ T cells from PBMCs. The receptors come from a human donor in good health. The CDR3 runs from the conserved cysteine through the conserved F or W. The order of the fields is J gene, clone size, V gene, CDR3 protein. For some rows the clone size is stated as once, few or many, or as a class when expanded; others skip it.

j_call: TRBJ2-5; clone_size: -; v_call: TRBV6-5; cdr3_aa: CASSYSVGRRETQYF
j_call: TRBJ2-1; clone_size: -; v_call: TRBV27; cdr3_aa: CASSLWTNNEQFF
j_call: TRBJ2-2; clone_size: -; v_call: TRBV4-1; cdr3_aa: CASSPLDRFGGELFF
j_call: TRBJ1-3; clone_size: medium-sized; v_call: TRBV11-3; cdr3_aa: CASAHSELSGNTIYF
j_call: TRBJ2-3; clone_size: -; v_call: TRBV27; cdr3_aa: CASSGTGDYTDTQYF
j_call: TRBJ2-5; clone_size: -; v_call: TRBV11-2; cdr3_aa: CASSLDLGSGGPIFQETQYF
j_call: TRBJ2-5; clone_size: large; v_call: TRBV11-2; cdr3_aa: CASSLNAGGDETQYF
j_call: TRBJ2-1; clone_size: -; v_call: TRBV7-8; cdr3_aa: CASSLAELAENEQFF
j_call: TRBJ2-5; clone_size: -; v_call: TRBV15; cdr3_aa: CATSRDLTSGDQETQYF
j_call: TRBJ2-3; clone_size: -; v_call: TRBV6-5; cdr3_aa: CATERGGFTDTQYF
j_call: TRBJ2-7; clone_size: -; v_call: TRBV5-1; cdr3_aa: CASRFETLRTLSYEQYF
j_call: TRBJ2-1; clone_size: medium-sized; v_call: TRBV20-1; cdr3_aa: CSADGLAPSYNEQFF
j_call: TRBJ2-3; clone_size: -; v_call: TRBV6-6; cdr3_aa: CASTGLAGADTQYF
j_call: TRBJ2-7; clone_size: -; v_call: TRBV7-6; cdr3_aa: CASSTGRSEQYF
j_call: TRBJ2-3; clone_size: -; v_call: TRBV28; cdr3_aa: CASSLVLAGGLYGTDTQYF
j_call: TRBJ2-5; clone_size: -; v_call: TRBV2; cdr3_aa: CASSEARQQTQYF
j_call: TRBJ2-1; clone_size: -; v_call: TRBV6-2/TRBV6-3; cdr3_aa: CASSGSSYNEQFF
j_call: TRBJ2-1; clone_size: -; v_call: TRBV11-1; cdr3_aa: CASSLVGLAGPYNEQFF
j_call: TRBJ2-7; clone_size: -; v_call: TRBV27; cdr3_aa: CASSFMREQYF
j_call: TRBJ1-1; clone_size: medium-sized; v_call: TRBV9; cdr3_aa: CASSVDGVMNTEAFF
j_call: TRBJ2-7; clone_size: -; v_call: TRBV6-1; cdr3_aa: CASSPNDRALSYEQYF
j_call: TRBJ2-1; clone_size: -; v_call: TRBV15; cdr3_aa: CATSGPGLAGAYEQFF